The rows below give T cell receptor beta chains drawn from one sample of a study of blood T cell repertoires in COVID-19. The assay was immunoSEQ multiplex PCR, and TCRdb's table has in-frame clones only and misses some. The sample shows a few hundred thousand clones, roughly 90% of them seen only once. The sequenced sample was peripheral blood. The receptors here all came from a man between 18 and 35 years old with COVID-19, enrolled during active disease. The CDR3 runs from the conserved cysteine through the conserved F or W. Each record gives: CDR3 protein, CDR3 length, V gene, J gene.

CDR3: CASSGLAEETQYF
length: 13
V: TRBV5-5
J: TRBJ2-5

CDR3: CAISERTGRDTEAFF
length: 15
V: TRBV10-3
J: TRBJ1-1

CDR3: CASSLSTPSSGNTIYF
length: 16
V: TRBV5-4
J: TRBJ1-3

CDR3: CASSFTIGTVVTQYF
length: 15
V: TRBV7-9
J: TRBJ2-5

CDR3: CASSLLGLAGGTDTQYF
length: 17
V: TRBV27
J: TRBJ2-3

CDR3: CASSGDSGLISYEQYF
length: 16
V: TRBV19
J: TRBJ2-7

CDR3: CASSLVPGVRDTQYF
length: 15
V: TRBV5-6
J: TRBJ2-3

CDR3: CASSNPDRDYNEQFF
length: 15
V: TRBV19
J: TRBJ2-1

CDR3: CASSAATGSGNEKLFF
length: 16
V: TRBV5-1
J: TRBJ1-4

CDR3: CASSEGRGRLTEAFF
length: 15
V: TRBV5-4
J: TRBJ1-1

CDR3: CASSLVLAGENEQFF
length: 15
V: TRBV5-1
J: TRBJ2-1

CDR3: CASSEAIGSNQPQHF
length: 15
V: TRBV2
J: TRBJ1-5

CDR3: CASSFYKPGTEAFF
length: 14
V: TRBV7-9
J: TRBJ1-1

CDR3: CASGMGGEDTEAFF
length: 14
V: TRBV28
J: TRBJ1-1